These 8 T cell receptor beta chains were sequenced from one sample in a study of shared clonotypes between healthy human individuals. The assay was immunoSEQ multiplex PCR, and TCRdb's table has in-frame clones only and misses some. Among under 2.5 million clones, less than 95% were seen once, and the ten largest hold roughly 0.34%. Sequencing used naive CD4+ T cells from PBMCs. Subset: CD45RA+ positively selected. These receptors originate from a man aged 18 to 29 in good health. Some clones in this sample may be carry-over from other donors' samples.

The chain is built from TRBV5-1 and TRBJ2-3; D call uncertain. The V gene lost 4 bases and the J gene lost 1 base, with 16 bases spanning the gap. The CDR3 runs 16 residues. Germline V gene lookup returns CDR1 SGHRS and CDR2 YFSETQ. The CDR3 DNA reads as TGCGCCAGCAGCCAGAGACCCGCCGCCGGCACAGATACGCAGTATTTT. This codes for CASSQRPAAGTDTQYF.

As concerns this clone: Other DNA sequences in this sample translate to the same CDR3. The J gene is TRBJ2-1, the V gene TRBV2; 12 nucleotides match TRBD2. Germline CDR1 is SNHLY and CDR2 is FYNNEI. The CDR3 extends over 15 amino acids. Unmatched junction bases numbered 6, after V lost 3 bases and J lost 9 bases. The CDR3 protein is CASSEASGRAGEQFF. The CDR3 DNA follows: TGTGCCAGCAGTGAGGCTAGCGGGAGGGCCGGTGAGCAGTTCTTC.

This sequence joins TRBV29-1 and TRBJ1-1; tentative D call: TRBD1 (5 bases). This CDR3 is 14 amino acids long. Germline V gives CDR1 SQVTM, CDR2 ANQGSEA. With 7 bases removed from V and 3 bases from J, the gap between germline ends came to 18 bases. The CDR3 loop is CSAAVGVQYTEAFF. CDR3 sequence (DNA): TGCAGCGCCGCTGTGGGGGTTCAGTACACTGAAGCTTTCTTT.

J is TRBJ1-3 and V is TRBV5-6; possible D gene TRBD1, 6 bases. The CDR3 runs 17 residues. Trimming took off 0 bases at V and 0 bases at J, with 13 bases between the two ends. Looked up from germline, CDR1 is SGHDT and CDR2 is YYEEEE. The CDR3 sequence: CASSLVGTPSSGNTIYF. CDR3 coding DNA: TGTGCCAGCAGCTTGGTTGGGACACCGAGCTCTGGAAACACCATATATTTT.

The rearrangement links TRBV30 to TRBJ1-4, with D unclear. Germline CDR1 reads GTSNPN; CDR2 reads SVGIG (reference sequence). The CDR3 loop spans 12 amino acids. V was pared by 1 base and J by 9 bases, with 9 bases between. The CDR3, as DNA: TGTGCCTGGAGTGATACGGGCCAAAAACTGTTTTTT. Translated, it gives CAWSDTGQKLFF.

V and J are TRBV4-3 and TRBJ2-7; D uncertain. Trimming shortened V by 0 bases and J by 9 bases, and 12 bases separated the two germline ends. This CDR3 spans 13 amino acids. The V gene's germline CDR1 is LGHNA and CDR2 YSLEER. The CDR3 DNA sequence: TGCGCCAGCAGCCAAGAGCTAGTCTCGAGGCAGTACTTC. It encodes CASSQELVSRQYF.

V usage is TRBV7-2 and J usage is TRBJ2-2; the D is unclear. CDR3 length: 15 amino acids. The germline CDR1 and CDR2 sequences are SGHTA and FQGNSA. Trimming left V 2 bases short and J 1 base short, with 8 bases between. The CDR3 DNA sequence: TGTGCCAGCAGCTTATGGGCTGAGAACACCGGGGAGCTGTTTTTT. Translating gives CASSLWAENTGELFF.

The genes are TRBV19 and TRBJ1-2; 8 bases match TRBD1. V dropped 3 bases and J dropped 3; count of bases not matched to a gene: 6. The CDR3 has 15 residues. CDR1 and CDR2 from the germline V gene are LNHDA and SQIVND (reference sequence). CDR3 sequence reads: CASSIEGQAHYGYTF. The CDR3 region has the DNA TGTGCCAGTAGTATCGAGGGACAGGCTCACTATGGCTACACCTTC.